This TCR beta chain was sequenced in a study of CD8 T cells in Susac syndrome. Germline CDR1 reads GTSNPN; CDR2 reads SVGIG (reference sequence). This CDR3 contains 17 residues. The ends were cut back, 1 base at V and 0 bases at J, with 19 bases in the middle. RNA, at about 0.45 to 1 ug, was reverse transcribed with random hexamers. TCRdb reprocessed the immunoSEQ multiplex PCR reads via MiXCR and lists one record per CDR3 protein. The profile shows 330,000 or so distinct CDR3 sequences, roughly 90% of them singletons. The TCR was taken from a human donor with multiple sclerosis. The sample comprised CD8+ T cells from PBMCs. The V call is TRBV30, the J call TRBJ2-7; D possibly matches TRBD1 or TRBD2 (6 bases each). CDR3 bases: TGTGCCTGGAGTGCAGGGGTCGGGGGTGTGAGCTCCTACGAGCAGTACTTC. Amino acid sequence: CAWSAGVGGVSSYEQYF.